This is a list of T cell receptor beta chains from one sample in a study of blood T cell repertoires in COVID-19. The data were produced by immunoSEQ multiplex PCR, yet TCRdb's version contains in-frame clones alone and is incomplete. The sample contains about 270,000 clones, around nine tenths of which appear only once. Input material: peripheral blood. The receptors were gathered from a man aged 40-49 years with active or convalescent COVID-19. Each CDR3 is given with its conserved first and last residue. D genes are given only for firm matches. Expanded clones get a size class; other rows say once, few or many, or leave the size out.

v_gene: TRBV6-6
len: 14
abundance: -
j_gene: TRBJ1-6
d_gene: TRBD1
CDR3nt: TGTGCCAGCAGTCCTACAGGGGCGGGTTCACCCCTCCACTTT
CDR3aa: CASSPTGAGSPLHF

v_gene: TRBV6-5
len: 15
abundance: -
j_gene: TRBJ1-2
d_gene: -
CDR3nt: TGTGCCAGCAGTTACTCGAGGCAGGGTGATCGTGGCTACACCTTC
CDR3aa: CASSYSRQGDRGYTF

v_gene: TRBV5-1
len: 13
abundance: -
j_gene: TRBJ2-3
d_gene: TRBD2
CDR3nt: TGCGCCAGCAGGGGGACTAGCGGTAATACGCAGTATTTT
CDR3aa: CASRGTSGNTQYF

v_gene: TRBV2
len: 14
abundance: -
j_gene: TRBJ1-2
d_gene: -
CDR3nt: TGTGCCAGCACAGCTGGATGGGGAGTTGGAGGCTACACCTTC
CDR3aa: CASTAGWGVGGYTF

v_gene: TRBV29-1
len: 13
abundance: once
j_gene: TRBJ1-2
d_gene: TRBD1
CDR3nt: TGCAGCGCGGGGACAGGGACTAACTATGGCTACACCTTC
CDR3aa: CSAGTGTNYGYTF

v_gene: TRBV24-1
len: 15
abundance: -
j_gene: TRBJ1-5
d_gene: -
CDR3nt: TGTGCCACCAGTGATTTTGGGACACACAATCAGCCCCAGCATTTT
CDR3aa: CATSDFGTHNQPQHF

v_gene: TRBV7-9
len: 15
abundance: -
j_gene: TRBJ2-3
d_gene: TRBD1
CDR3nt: TGTGCCAGCAGCCCGGGACAGGGCTTGGCAGATACGCAGTATTTT
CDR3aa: CASSPGQGLADTQYF

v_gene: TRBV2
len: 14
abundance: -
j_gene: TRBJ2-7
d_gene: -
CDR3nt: TGTGCCAGCAGTGGGGCTTATTCTCCCTACGAGCAGTACTTC
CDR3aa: CASSGAYSPYEQYF

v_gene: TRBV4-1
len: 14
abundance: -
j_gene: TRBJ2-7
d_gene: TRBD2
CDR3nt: TGCGCCAGCAGCCAAGTCGGGGGGGGCTACGAGCAGTACTTC
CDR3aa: CASSQVGGGYEQYF

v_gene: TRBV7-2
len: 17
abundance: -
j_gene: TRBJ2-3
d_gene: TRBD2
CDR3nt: TGTGCCAGCAGCTTAGTACTAGCGGGGGGTCGTGGGGATACGCAGTATTTT
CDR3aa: CASSLVLAGGRGDTQYF

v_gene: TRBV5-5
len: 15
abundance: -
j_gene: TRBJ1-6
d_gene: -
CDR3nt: TGTGCCAGCAGCTTGGGGGAGGGTGCTAATTCACCCCTCCACTTT
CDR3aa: CASSLGEGANSPLHF

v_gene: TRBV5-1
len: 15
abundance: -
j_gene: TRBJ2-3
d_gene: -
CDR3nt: TGCGCCAGCAGAAAACAAGACGGGAGCACAGATACGCAGTATTTT
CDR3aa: CASRKQDGSTDTQYF

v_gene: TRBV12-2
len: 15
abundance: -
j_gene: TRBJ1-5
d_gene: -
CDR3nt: TGTGCAAGTCGCTTAGGACCCAGGGTTAGGCAGCCCCAGCATTTT
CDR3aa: CASRLGPRVRQPQHF

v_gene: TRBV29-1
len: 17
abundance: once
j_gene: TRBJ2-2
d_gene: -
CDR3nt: TGCAGCGTTGAAGATAGCCAGGGTGCCTCTCGAATCGGGGAGCTGTTTTTT
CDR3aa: CSVEDSQGASRIGELFF